The clone carrying this T cell receptor beta chain occurred a few times. A quantity of roughly 0.5 to 1 ug RNA underwent reverse transcription using random hexamers. One entry per CDR3 protein results from TCRdb running MiXCR on the immunoSEQ multiplex PCR reads. There are 100,000 to 150,000 distinct CDR3 sequences in the sample; approximately 79% occur only once, and 0.45% to 0.65% lies in the top ten. The CDR3 loop spans 14 amino acids. CDR1 is MNHNY and CDR2 is SVGAGI in the germline V gene (reference sequence). Trimming removed 0 bases at V and 9 bases at J, with 12 bases between. These data are taken from a study of CD8 T cells in Susac syndrome.

The sequenced sample consisted of CD8+ T cells from PBMCs. This clonotype originated in a human donor with multiple sclerosis. V usage is TRBV6-6 and J usage is TRBJ2-4; D unclear. Here the CDR3 DNA reads TGTGCCAGCAGTTACTCGGGCGGTTCATCCATTCAGTACTTC. Translating it yields CASSYSGGSSIQYF.